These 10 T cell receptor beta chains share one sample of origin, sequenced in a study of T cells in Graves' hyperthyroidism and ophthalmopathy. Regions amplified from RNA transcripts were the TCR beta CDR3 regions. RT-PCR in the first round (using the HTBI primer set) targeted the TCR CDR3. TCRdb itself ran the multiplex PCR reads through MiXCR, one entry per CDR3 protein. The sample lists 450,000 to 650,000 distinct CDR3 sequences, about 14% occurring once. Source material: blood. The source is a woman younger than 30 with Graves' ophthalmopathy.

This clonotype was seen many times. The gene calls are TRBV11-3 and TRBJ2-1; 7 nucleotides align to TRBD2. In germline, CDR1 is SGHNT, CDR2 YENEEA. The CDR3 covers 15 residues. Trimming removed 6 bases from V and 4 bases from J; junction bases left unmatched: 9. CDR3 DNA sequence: TGTGCCAGCAGTTCTCCGGGACTACCATACAATGAGCAGTTCTTC. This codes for CASSSPGLPYNEQFF.

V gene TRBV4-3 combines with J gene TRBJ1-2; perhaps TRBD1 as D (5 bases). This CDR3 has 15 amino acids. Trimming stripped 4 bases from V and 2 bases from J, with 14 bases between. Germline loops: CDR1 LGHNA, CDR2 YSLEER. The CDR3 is CASSLRWTPNYGYTF. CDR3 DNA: TGCGCCAGCAGCCTTAGATGGACACCGAACTATGGCTACACCTTC.

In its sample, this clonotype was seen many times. As DNA, the CDR3 is TGTGCCACCAGTGACCGAGGTTTCTCCTACAATGAGCAGTTCTTC. This sequence encodes CATSDRGFSYNEQFF. The rearrangement links TRBV24-1 to TRBJ2-1; no clear D. V shed 4 bases and J shed 0 bases, with 9 bases lying between them. CDR3 length equals 15 residues. The V gene's germline CDR1 is KGHDR and CDR2 SFDVKD.

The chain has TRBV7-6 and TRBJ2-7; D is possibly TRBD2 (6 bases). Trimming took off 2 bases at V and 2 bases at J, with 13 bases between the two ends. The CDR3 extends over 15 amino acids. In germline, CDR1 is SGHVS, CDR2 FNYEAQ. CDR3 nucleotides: TGTGCCAGCAGCTTAATAGCGGAAGGGCCCTACGAGCAGTACTTC. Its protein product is CASSLIAEGPYEQYF.

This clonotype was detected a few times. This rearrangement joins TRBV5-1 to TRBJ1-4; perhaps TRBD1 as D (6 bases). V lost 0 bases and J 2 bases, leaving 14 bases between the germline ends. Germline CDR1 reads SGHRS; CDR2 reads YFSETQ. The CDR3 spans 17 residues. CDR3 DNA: TGCGCCAGCAGCTTGGATCAAAACAGGGCCACTAATGAAAAACTGTTTTTT. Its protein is CASSLDQNRATNEKLFF. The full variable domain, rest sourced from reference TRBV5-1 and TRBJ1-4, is KAGVTQTPRYLIKTRGQQVTLSCSPISGHRSVSWYQQTPGQGLQFLFEYFSETQRNKGNFPGRFSGRQFSNSRSEMNVSTLELGDSALYLCASSLDQNRATNEKLFFGSGTQLSVL.

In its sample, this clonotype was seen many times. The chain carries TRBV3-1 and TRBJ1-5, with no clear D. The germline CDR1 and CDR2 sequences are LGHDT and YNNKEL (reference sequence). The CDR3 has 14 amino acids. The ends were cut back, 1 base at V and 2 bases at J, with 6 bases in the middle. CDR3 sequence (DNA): TGTGCCAGCAGCCAAGGGGTCGGCAATCAGCCCCAGCATTTT. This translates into CASSQGVGNQPQHF.

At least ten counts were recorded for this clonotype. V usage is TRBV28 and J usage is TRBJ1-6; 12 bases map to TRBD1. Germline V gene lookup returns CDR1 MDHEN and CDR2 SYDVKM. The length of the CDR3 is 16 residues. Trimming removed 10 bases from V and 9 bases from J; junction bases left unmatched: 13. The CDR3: CATRRDRGPQGSPLHF. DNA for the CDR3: TGTGCCACCAGAAGGGACAGGGGGCCACAAGGTTCACCCCTCCACTTT.

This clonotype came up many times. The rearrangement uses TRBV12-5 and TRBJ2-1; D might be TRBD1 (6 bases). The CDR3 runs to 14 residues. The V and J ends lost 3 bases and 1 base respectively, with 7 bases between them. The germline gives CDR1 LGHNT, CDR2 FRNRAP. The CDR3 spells CASGFGQSYNEQFF. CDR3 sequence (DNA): TGTGCTAGTGGTTTCGGACAGTCCTACAATGAGCAGTTCTTC.

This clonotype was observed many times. CDR3 in amino acids: CASEGRLGPKNIQYF. CDR3 nucleotides: TGTGCCAGCGAAGGACGGCTAGGGCCAAAAAACATTCAGTACTTC. The rearrangement joins TRBV2 to TRBJ2-4, with D uncertain. Germline V gene lookup returns CDR1 SNHLY and CDR2 FYNNEI. Trimming took off 8 bases at V and 4 bases at J, with 18 bases between the two ends. The CDR3 loop spans 15 amino acids.

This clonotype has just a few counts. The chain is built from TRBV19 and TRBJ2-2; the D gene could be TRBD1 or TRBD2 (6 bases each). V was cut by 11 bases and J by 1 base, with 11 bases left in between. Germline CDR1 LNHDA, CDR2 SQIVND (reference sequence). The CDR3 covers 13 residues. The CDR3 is CARGRGNTGELFF. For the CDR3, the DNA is TGTGCCCGGGGGCGGGGGAACACCGGGGAGCTGTTTTTT.